The 15 T cell receptor beta chains presented below share a single source sample, sequenced in a study of shared clonotypes between healthy human individuals. Method: immunoSEQ multiplex PCR; TCRdb's copy keeps in-frame clones and lacks some. The data contain about 2,200,000 clones, about 92% of them singletons. CD45RO-negative, CCR7-positively selected cells formed the naive CD8 fraction, excluding terminally differentiated effector memory CD45RA+ cells. The sample consisted of naive CD8+ T cells from PBMCs. The receptors were gathered from a man younger than 30 in good health. Some clones in this sample may be carry-over from other donors' samples.

In this sample, this clone turned up once. In the same sample, other DNA sequences code for this CDR3. J is TRBJ1-1 and V is TRBV19; tentative D call: TRBD1 (5 bases). The germline V and J ends were trimmed by 3 bases and 0 bases, with 8 bases remaining between them. CDR3 length: 14 residues. The germline CDR1 and CDR2 sequences are LNHDA and SQIVND (reference sequence). CDR3 residues: CASSIGQMNTEAFF. The CDR3 DNA reads as TGTGCCAGTAGTATTGGACAAATGAACACTGAAGCTTTCTTT.

J is TRBJ2-1 and V is TRBV2; possible D gene TRBD1, 6 bases. Between the trimmed V and J ends, which lost 2 bases and 5 bases, there was a span of 13 bases. The CDR3 covers 15 residues. CDR1 and CDR2 (germline): SNHLY, FYNNEI. CDR3 in DNA: TGTGCCAGCAGTGAATTGGGACACGGAAACAATGAGCAGTTCTTC. It is translated as CASSELGHGNNEQFF.

Only one count was recorded for this clone. The rearrangement links TRBV5-4 to TRBJ1-5; D might be TRBD1 (6 bases). Germline V lookup: CDR1 SGHNT, CDR2 YYREEE (reference sequence). The CDR3 covers 14 residues. The ends were cut back, 4 bases at V and 3 bases at J, with 11 bases in the middle. In DNA, the CDR3 is TGTGCCAGCAGCCGAAGGGGGGACAATCAGCCCCAGCATTTT. Its protein is CASSRRGDNQPQHF.

This sequence joins TRBV27 and TRBJ1-3, with unresolved D. Germline V gene data show CDR1 as MNHEY and CDR2 as SMNVEV (reference sequence). V shed 2 bases and J shed 2 bases, with 10 bases lying between them. This CDR3 has 15 residues. DNA of the CDR3: TGTGCCAGCAGTTTAACTCCTGGCACTGGAAACACCATATATTTT. Amino acids: CASSLTPGTGNTIYF.

This sequence joins TRBV27 and TRBJ2-1; D possibly matches TRBD1 or TRBD2 (5 bases each). Per germline, CDR1 MNHEY and CDR2 SMNVEV (reference sequence). V was clipped by 5 bases and J by 7 bases, with 15 bases between them. The CDR3 runs 14 residues. CDR3 residues: CASSIGGSWNEQFF. CDR3 bases: TGTGCCAGCAGTATTGGGGGAAGTTGGAATGAGCAGTTCTTC.

CDR3 sequence reads: CASSPVGGLGYTF. The CDR3 coding sequence is TGTGCCAGCAGCCCTGTGGGGGGGCTTGGCTACACCTTC. The rearrangement uses TRBV7-8 and TRBJ1-2; TRBD1 might be the D (6 bases). Deletions cut 5 bases from V and 7 bases from J, with 14 bases between. Per germline, CDR1 SGHVS and CDR2 FQNEAQ. The CDR3 sequence is 13 residues long.

The chain links TRBV7-2 to TRBJ1-1; 9 nucleotides agree with TRBD1. Trimming took 2 bases from V and 5 from J; bases not matched to a gene: 9. The length of the CDR3 is 16 residues. Germline lookup yields CDR1 SGHTA and CDR2 FQGNSA. The CDR3 DNA reads as TGTGCCAGCAGCTTATTTGGTACAGGGGGCTTAACTGAAGCTTTCTTT. Translation: CASSLFGTGGLTEAFF.

This clone was seen just once. The V and J genes are TRBV28 and TRBJ2-3; TRBD2 is a possible D gene (5 bases). Germline-derived CDR1 and CDR2 are MDHEN and SYDVKM. V was shortened by 2 bases and J by 0 bases, with 12 bases between the two germline ends. There are 16 residues in the CDR3. CDR3 nucleotides: TGTGCCAGCAGTTTAACTCTGGAGGAAAGCACAGATACGCAGTATTTT. Amino acid sequence: CASSLTLEESTDTQYF. Combining the CDR3 with reference TRBV28 and TRBJ2-3 gives the whole variable domain DVKVTQSSRYLVKRTGEKVFLECVQDMDHENMFWYRQDPGLGLRLIYFSYDVKMKEKGDIPEGYSVSREKKERFSLILESASTNQTSMYLCASSLTLEESTDTQYFGPGTRLTVL.

This chain uses TRBV28 with TRBJ1-2; D remains unclear. CDR1 is MDHEN, CDR2 SYDVKM, per germline. The CDR3 length is 11 residues. Trimming cost V 8 bases and J 5 bases, with 9 bases left between them. The DNA of the CDR3 is TGTGCCAGCCTCTCCACTTATGGCTACACCTTC. Its translation: CASLSTYGYTF.

This sequence joins TRBV5-5 and TRBJ1-2, with D maybe TRBD1 (5 bases). CDR1 SGHKS and CDR2 YYEKEE come from the germline V gene (reference sequence). The CDR3 loop spans 14 amino acids. Trimming pared 4 bases from V and 3 bases from J, leaving 13 bases between. CDR3 residues: CASSRSGGDYGYTF. The CDR3 coding sequence is TGTGCCAGCAGCAGATCCGGAGGGGACTATGGCTACACCTTC.

The chain joins TRBV25-1 to TRBJ2-7; D possibly corresponds to TRBD2 (5 bases). Germline V gene sequence: CDR1 MGHDK, CDR2 SYGVNS. This CDR3 is built from 15 residues. In nucleotides, the CDR3 is TGTGTAAGGAGTTGTCCTAGGTTAGCGACCTACGAGCAGTACTTC. It codes for CVRSCPRLATYEQYF.

V is TRBV4-3 and J is TRBJ1-5; tentative D call: TRBD1 (5 bases). The CDR3 runs 18 residues. Germline V lookup: CDR1 LGHNA, CDR2 YSLEER. The V end lost 0 bases, the J end lost 1 base, and 16 bases lay between the germline ends. DNA for the CDR3: TGCGCCAGCAGCCAAGATCTCACGGGGGGAGAGAGCAATCAGCCCCAGCATTTT. This sequence encodes CASSQDLTGGESNQPQHF.

The DNA for the CDR3 is TGTGCCAGCAGCCCCGCGGGCCGTAGCAATCAGCCCCAGCATTTT. Protein: CASSPAGRSNQPQHF. V is TRBV7-8 and J is TRBJ1-5, with no clear D. The CDR3 has 15 residues. V was clipped by 5 bases and J by 0 bases, with 11 bases between them. The germline V gene has CDR1 SGHVS and CDR2 FQNEAQ. The full variable domain, its missing parts supplied by reference TRBV7-8 and TRBJ1-5, is GAGVSQSPRYKVAKRGQDVALRCDPISGHVSLFWYQQALGQGPEFLTYFQNEAQLDKSGLPSDRFFAERPEGSVSTLKIQRTQQEDSAVYLCASSPAGRSNQPQHFGDGTRLSIL.

For the CDR3, the DNA is TGTGCCAGCAGCTTGAGGGCGAACACTGAAGCTTTCTTT. Translated: CASSLRANTEAFF. V gene TRBV5-5 combines with J gene TRBJ1-1; D gene uncertain. The CDR3 is made up of 13 amino acids. The ends were cut back, 1 base at V and 1 base at J, with 5 bases in the middle. Germline V gives CDR1 SGHKS, CDR2 YYEKEE (reference sequence).

This clone came up a few times. The V and J genes are TRBV7-9 and TRBJ2-7; D possibly corresponds to TRBD1 (6 bases). The CDR3 totals 13 residues. In germline, CDR1 is SEHNR, CDR2 FQNEAQ (reference sequence). Deletions cut 4 bases from V and 2 bases from J, with 9 bases between. CDR3 region: CASSYDRTYEQYF. CDR3 bases: TGTGCCAGCAGCTACGACAGGACCTACGAGCAGTACTTC.